This T cell receptor beta chain was identified during a study of blood T cell repertoires in COVID-19. Study context: Italy, Spain and the United States were the sources of the convalescent and acute COVID-19 samples. Sources were T cells, B-cell-depleted T cells, or PBMCs; the material itself was cDNA or gDNA.

CDR3 length equals 12 residues. CDR1 and CDR2 (germline): SNHLY, FYNNEI. Trimming removed 6 bases from V and 7 bases from J; junction bases left unmatched: 3. Source study methods: Cell counts per sample came from amplifying reference gene primers. Method: immunoSEQ multiplex PCR; TCRdb's copy keeps in-frame clones and lacks some. V and J calls plus clone size are reproduced from that table; the DNA served to infer D and trimming. Of roughly 250,000 clones listed, approximately 90% are singletons. The chain couples TRBV2 to TRBJ1-1, with TRBD1 identical over 9 bases. Sequenced: peripheral blood. The sequence was collected from a man aged 60 to 75 who had recovered from COVID-19. CDR3 bases: TGTGCCAGCAGCGAGACAGGGGGTGAAGCTTTCTTT. This gives the protein CASSETGGEAFF.